This T cell receptor (beta chain) was captured in a study of blood T cell repertoires in COVID-19 (dated by TCRdb to between 2020 and 2021). Regarding the study in general: The collaborator samples originated in the United States, Italy and Spain and spanned the acute and convalescent phases of COVID-19. The prospective study material was composed of cDNA or gDNA derived from T cells, B-cell-depleted T cells, or PBMCs. Subjects who had been exposed to COVID-19, were actively infected with it, or had recovered from it provided the deeply sampled blood TCRbeta repertoires that made up the dataset. The repertoires were released in a freely available public database meant as a resource for research on the immune response to SARS-CoV-2. Samples came from the ongoing ImmuneRACE study (first 160 participants) plus 1,254 subjects from 6 global collaborators. The sample metadata nearly always contained a de-identified subject ID, COVID-19 status, age in years and sex. Where HLA class I and class II types were available, the types were taken from metadata supplied by the sample provider, not from assay-based typing.

Details on this clone: Its target antigen remains unknown. Nothing much larger sits one base from this clone, and base qualities are not available.

Each collaborating institution followed its own protocols to collect whole blood in K2EDTA tubes. Collaborator samples were shipped for TCRbeta analysis as frozen whole blood, isolated PBMCs, or DNA extracted from either sample type. What the study reported, not specific to this receptor: The quantity of clinical and demographic metadata differed by source and by participant and was supplied without curation.

TCRbeta CDR3 regions were amplified from genomic DNA using the immunoSEQ Assay, a bias-controlled multiplex PCR. The study's own analysis went as follows. The number of nucleated cells in each sample was estimated by amplification of reference gene primers within the assay. To quantify the absolute abundance of each unique TCRbeta CDR3 rearrangement, sequence reads were collapsed and filtered. For each sample, productive Simpson clonality was calculated as the square root of Simpson's diversity index across productive rearrangements. What TCRdb holds here is the immuneACCESS table cut down to in-frame rearrangements. Part of the clones is not present; checked against another copy, under half of the missing clones reflect an unresolved V gene, and the others are unexplained. D and trimming come from the DNA, and the V and J calls and clone size come from that table. The sample has around 75,000 clones on record, 70% to 90% of them singletons. The ten top clones hold roughly 3.9% of the sample.

CDR3 length: 14 amino acids, cysteine to phenylalanine. The retained sequence is limited to the CDR3, 42 bases, with the frame set at the first base. The germline V gene yields SGHRS for CDR1 and YFSETQ for CDR2. Here V drops 3 bases and J drops 12 bases, and the junction holds 7 bases not matched to any gene. Sequencing was performed on peripheral blood. The clonotype was recovered from a man between 65 and 79 years old with active COVID-19. The chain is encoded by TRBV5-1 joined to TRBJ2-1, with 12 bases in between that match TRBD2. The sequenced DNA is TGCGCCAGCAGCTGGGGGACTAGCGGGTTAGGGCAGTTCTTC. This sequence encodes CASSWGTSGLGQFF.